The TCR beta chain described here comes from a study of molecular identifiers for immune sequencing clone quantification. A CD8+CD4-CCR7+CD45RA+ phenotype served as the sorting definition for naive CD8 T cells. TCRdb used MiXCR to reprocess the PCR reads, holding one entry per CDR3 protein. This table holds about 40,000 distinct CDR3 sequences, 24% found once. Trimming pared 3 bases from V and 4 bases from J, leaving 22 bases between. CDR3 size: 17 residues. Germline V CDR1 and CDR2: SNHLY, FYNNEI. V gene TRBV2 combines with J gene TRBJ2-7, with D hard to call. The TCR comes from a human donor in good health. Some libraries in this study had Jurkat cell RNA spiked in. The source material was naive CD8+ T cells from blood, with Jurkat cell RNA spiked in. Subset specified: FACS-sorted CD8+CD4-CCR7+CD45RA+ naive T cells. CDR3 sequence reads: CASSDIRAATNNYEQYF. CDR3 in DNA: TGTGCCAGCAGTGACATTAGGGCGGCCACAAACAATTACGAGCAGTACTTC.